This T cell receptor (beta chain) is drawn from a study of T cell repertoires in cytomegalovirus infection. The overall study: Signatures in public TCR beta sequences pointed to both CMV infection and matching HLA type. Study-level points and caveats: There were carriers of CMV plus the relevant HLA, and cumulative public TCR beta family frequency identified them. HLA-C-restricted TCR beta clonotypes specific for CMV led the ex vivo response.

TCRdb independently ran MiXCR on the reads; one entry per CDR3 protein. The table shows more than 650,000 distinct CDR3 sequences, with 35% occurring only once. About this clonotype: Its target is not known.

CDR1 SGHNT and CDR2 YYREEE come from the germline V gene (reference sequence). V dropped 0 bases and J dropped 10 bases, with 13 bases sitting between them. There are 14 residues in the CDR3. This chain uses TRBV5-4 with TRBJ1-4; D perhaps matches TRBD1 (6 bases). Sequencing was carried out using PBMCs. This clonotype was obtained from a human donor in good health (CMV status not recorded). Some clones in this sample may be carry-over from other donors' samples. DNA of the CDR3: TGTGCCAGCAGCTTGGGGGGGCGGGAAGTAAAACTGTTTTTT. Its protein is CASSLGGREVKLFF. The full variable domain, rest sourced from reference TRBV5-4 and TRBJ1-4, is ETGVTQSPTHLIKTRGQQVTLRCSSQSGHNTVSWYQQALGQGPQFIFQYYREEENGRGNFPPRFSGLQFPNYSSELNVNALELDDSALYLCASSLGGREVKLFFGSGTQLSVL.